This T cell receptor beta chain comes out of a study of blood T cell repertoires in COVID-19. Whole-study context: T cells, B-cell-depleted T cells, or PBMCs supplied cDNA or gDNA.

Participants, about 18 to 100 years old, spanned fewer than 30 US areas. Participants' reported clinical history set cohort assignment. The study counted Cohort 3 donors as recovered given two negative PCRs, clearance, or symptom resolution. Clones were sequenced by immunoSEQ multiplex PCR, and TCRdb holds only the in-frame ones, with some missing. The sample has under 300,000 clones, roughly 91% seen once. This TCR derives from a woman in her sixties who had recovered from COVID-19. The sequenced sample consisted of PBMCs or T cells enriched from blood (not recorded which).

The CDR3 region has the DNA TGTGCCACCAGCAGAGATTTGAGCTCTGGAAACACCATATATTTT. Translated: CATSRDLSSGNTIYF. The chain couples TRBV15 to TRBJ1-3; no clear D. CDR1 and CDR2 (germline): LNHNV, YYDKDF (reference sequence). V gave up 0 bases and J gave up 0 bases, with 6 bases separating them. The CDR3 length is 15 residues. Full variable domain (outside the CDR3, taken from reference TRBV15 and TRBJ1-3): DAMVIQNPRYQVTQFGKPVTLSCSQTLNHNVMYWYQQKSSQAPKLLFHYYDKDFNNEADTPDNFQSRRPNTSFCFLDIRSPGLGDTAMYLCATSRDLSSGNTIYFGEGSWLTVV.